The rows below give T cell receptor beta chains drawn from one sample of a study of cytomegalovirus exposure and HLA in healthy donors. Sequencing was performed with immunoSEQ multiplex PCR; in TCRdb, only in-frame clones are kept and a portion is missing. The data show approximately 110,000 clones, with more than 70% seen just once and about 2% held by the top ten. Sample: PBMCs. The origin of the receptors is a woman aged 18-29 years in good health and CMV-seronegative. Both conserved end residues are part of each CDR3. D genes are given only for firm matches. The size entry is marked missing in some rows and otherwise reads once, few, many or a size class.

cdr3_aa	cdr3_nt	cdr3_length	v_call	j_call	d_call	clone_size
CASSLFAYEQYF	TGTGCCAGCAGCCTATTTGCCTACGAGCAGTACTTC	12	TRBV11-2	TRBJ2-7	-	-
CASSLQSWGQSYEQYF	TGTGCCAGCAGCTTACAGTCTTGGGGACAGTCCTACGAGCAGTACTTC	16	TRBV5-4	TRBJ2-7	TRBD1	-
CASGLGSGTTTDTQYF	TGCGCCAGCGGGTTAGGCAGCGGGACAACCACAGATACGCAGTATTTT	16	TRBV5-1	TRBJ2-3	-	once
CASSVGGNGGYGYTF	TGTGCCAGCAGCGTAGGAGGGAACGGCGGGTATGGCTACACCTTC	15	TRBV9	TRBJ1-2	-	-
CASQTGRAYEQYF	TGTGCCAGCCAAACAGGCCGGGCGTACGAGCAGTACTTC	13	TRBV7-9	TRBJ2-7	-	once
CASSGRAADTQYF	TGTGCCAGCAGCGGGAGGGCCGCAGATACGCAGTATTTT	13	TRBV6-1	TRBJ2-3	TRBD2	-
CAWSVQGDYEQYF	TGTGCCTGGAGTGTACAGGGGGACTACGAGCAGTACTTC	13	TRBV30	TRBJ2-7	TRBD1	-
CASSLGLGGSARADTQYF	TGTGCCAGCAGCTTAGGTCTAGGGGGCTCCGCAAGGGCAGATACGCAGTATTTT	18	TRBV9	TRBJ2-3	TRBD1	once
CASSNSGGAYNEQFF	TGTGCCAGCAGCAATAGCGGGGGGGCCTACAATGAGCAGTTCTTC	15	TRBV7-3	TRBJ2-1	TRBD2	-
CASSGPRDQPQHF	TGTGCCAGCAGCGGGCCGAGGGATCAGCCCCAGCATTTT	13	TRBV6-1	TRBJ1-5	-	few
CASSYEGLRSGELFF	TGTGCCAGCAGTTACGAGGGTTTACGGAGCGGGGAGCTGTTTTTT	15	TRBV6-5	TRBJ2-2	-	-
CASSLRTQNTGELFF	TGCGCCAGCAGCTTGAGGACACAGAACACCGGGGAGCTGTTTTTT	15	TRBV5-1	TRBJ2-2	-	-
CASSRQYANEKLFF	TGTGCCAGCAGTCGACAGTACGCTAATGAAAAACTGTTTTTT	14	TRBV2	TRBJ1-4	-	-
CASSQELLASSYNEQFF	TGCGCCAGCAGCCAAGAGCTCTTAGCGAGCTCCTACAATGAGCAGTTCTTC	17	TRBV4-3	TRBJ2-1	-	-
CASSRTTGGFYEQYF	TGTGCCAGCAGCCGAACGACAGGGGGATTCTACGAGCAGTACTTC	15	TRBV28	TRBJ2-7	TRBD1	-
CASSYGLAGTDTQYF	TGCGCCAGCAGCTATGGACTAGCGGGCACAGATACGCAGTATTTT	15	TRBV5-1	TRBJ2-3	TRBD2	-
CASWRPGIGAFF	TGTGCCAGCTGGAGGCCGGGGATCGGAGCTTTCTTT	12	TRBV28	TRBJ1-1	-	-
CASSELAGGFADTQYF	TGTGCCAGCAGCGAGCTAGCGGGGGGTTTCGCAGATACGCAGTATTTT	16	TRBV9	TRBJ2-3	TRBD2	-
CASSQATSHDEQFF	TGCGCCAGCAGCCAGGCGACTAGCCACGATGAGCAGTTCTTC	14	TRBV4-3	TRBJ2-1	TRBD2	-
CASSPPTSGVNNEQFF	TGTGCCAGCAGCCCGCCGACTAGCGGGGTAAACAATGAGCAGTTCTTC	16	TRBV7-9	TRBJ2-1	TRBD2	-
CASSRDRGLNTEAFF	TGTGCCAGCAGTCGTGACAGGGGATTGAACACTGAAGCTTTCTTT	15	TRBV6-5	TRBJ1-1	TRBD1	once
CASMRGDRVHNEQFF	TGTGCCAGTATGAGGGGGGACAGGGTCCACAATGAGCAGTTCTTC	15	TRBV19	TRBJ2-1	TRBD1	-
CASRRTSGGANEQFF	TGTGCCAGCAGACGGACTAGCGGGGGGGCGAATGAGCAGTTCTTC	15	TRBV6-5	TRBJ2-1	TRBD2	-
CASSFYLGEANYGYTF	TGTGCCAGCAGTTTTTATTTAGGGGAAGCTAACTATGGCTACACCTTC	16	TRBV28	TRBJ1-2	-	-
CAWSAVSSPLHF	TGTGCCTGGAGTGCGGTTTCCTCACCCCTCCACTTT	12	TRBV30	TRBJ1-6	-	-
CASSLGQGGAPFF	TGTGCCAGCAGTTTGGGGCAGGGAGGCGCCCCTTTCTTT	13	TRBV28	TRBJ1-1	-	few
CASSPTGGGEQYF	TGTGCCAGCAGTCCGACAGGGGGCGGCGAGCAGTACTTC	13	TRBV28	TRBJ2-7	TRBD1	few